The present TCR beta chain was sequenced within a study of high-grade serous ovarian cancer treatment subgroups. The tumor samples were collected prior to definitive surgery or chemotherapy. The CDR3 loop spans 13 amino acids. Germline CDR1 and CDR2: KGHSH and LQKENI. Trimming pared 5 bases from V and 1 base from J, leaving 5 bases between. Turning to this clone: No antigen is known for it.

Clones were read by immunoSEQ multiplex PCR, and TCRdb kept only the in-frame ones, dropping some. The sample yields several thousand clones, roughly two thirds seen once. General study points: Same-patient tumor repertoires overlapped at about 0.095 to 0.85; different patients barely overlapped.

This chain links TRBV18 with TRBJ2-2; no clear D. The sequencing sample was made of tumor tissue. The receptor was isolated from a human donor with high-grade serous ovarian cancer. Here the CDR3 DNA reads TGTGCCAGCTCAAAAGGGAACACCGGGGAGCTGTTTTTT. It encodes CASSKGNTGELFF.